This is a list of T cell receptor beta chains from one sample in a study of blood T cell repertoires in COVID-19. Assay: immunoSEQ multiplex PCR; the TCRdb copy retains only in-frame clones and omits some. The sample has about 200,000 clones, roughly four fifths seen once. Sample: PBMCs or T cells enriched from blood (not recorded which). These receptors all stem from a man aged 35-49 years who had recovered from COVID-19. Each CDR3 is given with its conserved first and last residue. Each record gives: J gene, clone size, D gene, V gene, CDR3 protein, CDR3 DNA. D genes are given only for firm matches. Expanded clones get a size class; other rows say once, few or many, or leave the size out.

>TRBJ2-2|-|-|TRBV7-2
CASSLGFGLAGTGELFF
TGTGCCAGCAGCTTAGGCTTTGGATTAGCCGGCACCGGGGAGCTGTTTTTT
>TRBJ1-6|once|-|TRBV14
CASSQEVRNSPLHF
TGTGCCAGCAGCCAAGAAGTTCGGAATTCACCCCTCCACTTT
>TRBJ1-2|-|TRBD1|TRBV5-1
CASSTQQGGGYTF
TGCGCCAGCAGCACCCAACAGGGGGGTGGCTACACCTTC
>TRBJ2-7|-|-|TRBV2
CASREREVSSYEQYF
TGTGCCAGCAGAGAACGGGAAGTGAGCTCCTACGAGCAGTACTTC
>TRBJ1-2|few|TRBD1|TRBV5-8
CASSSGQGAQRHGYTF
TGTGCCAGCAGCTCGGGACAGGGGGCTCAGCGTCATGGCTACACCTTC
>TRBJ1-1|-|TRBD1|TRBV7-9
CASRNGYRGMNTEAFF
TGTGCCAGCAGGAACGGATACAGGGGGATGAACACTGAAGCTTTCTTT
>TRBJ1-2|-|-|TRBV7-9
CASSTNSGDYGYTF
TGTGCCAGCAGCACCAATAGCGGAGACTATGGCTACACCTTC
>TRBJ1-2|-|-|TRBV30
CAWSVTEVYGYTF
TGTGCCTGGAGTGTAACGGAGGTCTATGGCTACACCTTC
>TRBJ1-2|few|-|TRBV7-2
CASSLSLGGQGTNYGYTF
TGTGCCAGCAGCTTATCTCTTGGGGGCCAGGGGACAAACTATGGCTACACCTTC
>TRBJ1-1|-|-|TRBV5-8
CASSLETGFGTEAFF
TGTGCCAGCAGCTTGGAAACAGGGTTTGGGACTGAAGCTTTCTTT
>TRBJ1-1|-|-|TRBV5-1
CASSFRVGMNTEAFF
TGCGCCAGCAGCTTCAGGGTAGGGATGAACACTGAAGCTTTCTTT
>TRBJ1-5|-|-|TRBV19
CASSIEETSNQPQHF
TGTGCCAGTAGTATTGAGGAGACTAGCAATCAGCCCCAGCATTTT
>TRBJ1-1|-|-|TRBV13
CASSLGEGPKTEAFF
TGTGCCAGCAGCTTAGGGGAGGGCCCGAAGACTGAAGCTTTCTTT
>TRBJ1-3|-|-|TRBV9
CASSVASGAGNTIYF
TGTGCCAGCAGCGTAGCCTCAGGGGCTGGAAACACCATATATTTT
>TRBJ1-5|-|-|TRBV6-5
CASSRDVEGQHF
TGTGCCAGCAGCCGGGACGTGGAGGGACAGCATTTT
>TRBJ2-3|-|TRBD2|TRBV10-3
CAYAAGLVADTQYF
TGTGCCTATGCCGCGGGACTAGTAGCAGATACGCAGTATTTT
>TRBJ2-7|-|TRBD2|TRBV2
CASSRLAHQYEQYF
TGTGCCAGCAGCCGACTAGCGCATCAATACGAGCAGTACTTC